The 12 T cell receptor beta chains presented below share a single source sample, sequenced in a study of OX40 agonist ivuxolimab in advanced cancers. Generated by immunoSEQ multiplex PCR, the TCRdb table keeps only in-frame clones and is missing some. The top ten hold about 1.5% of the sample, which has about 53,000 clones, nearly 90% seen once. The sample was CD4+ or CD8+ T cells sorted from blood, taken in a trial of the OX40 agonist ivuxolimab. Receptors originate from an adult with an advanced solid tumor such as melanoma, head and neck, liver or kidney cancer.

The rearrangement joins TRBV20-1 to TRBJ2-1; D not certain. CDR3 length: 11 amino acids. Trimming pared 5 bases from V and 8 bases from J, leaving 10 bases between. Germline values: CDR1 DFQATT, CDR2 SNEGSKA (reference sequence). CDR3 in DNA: TGCAGTGCTCCACGGAGTTATGAGCAGTTCTTC. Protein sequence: CSAPRSYEQFF.

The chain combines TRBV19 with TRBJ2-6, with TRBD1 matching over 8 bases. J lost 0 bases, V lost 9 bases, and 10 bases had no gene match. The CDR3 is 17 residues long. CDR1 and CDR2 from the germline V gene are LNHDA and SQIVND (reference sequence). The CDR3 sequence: CASSLGTGSSGANVLTF. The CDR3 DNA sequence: TGTGCCAGCTCCCTCGGGACAGGCAGCTCTGGGGCCAACGTCCTGACTTTC.

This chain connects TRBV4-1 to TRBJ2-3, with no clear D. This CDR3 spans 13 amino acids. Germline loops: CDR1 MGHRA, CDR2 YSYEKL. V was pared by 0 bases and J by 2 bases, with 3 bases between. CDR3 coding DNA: TGCGCCAGCAGCCAAGATCCCACAGATACGCAGTATTTT. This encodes CASSQDPTDTQYF.

This chain's CDR3 is CASSLATGSYNSPLHF. The CDR3 nucleotides read TGCGCCAGCAGCTTGGCCACGGGGTCCTATAATTCACCCCTCCACTTT. The V gene is TRBV5-1, the J gene TRBJ1-6, with D unresolved. Germline V gene lookup returns CDR1 SGHRS and CDR2 YFSETQ. V was cut by 0 bases and J by 1 base, with 8 bases left in between. The length of the CDR3 is 16 residues.

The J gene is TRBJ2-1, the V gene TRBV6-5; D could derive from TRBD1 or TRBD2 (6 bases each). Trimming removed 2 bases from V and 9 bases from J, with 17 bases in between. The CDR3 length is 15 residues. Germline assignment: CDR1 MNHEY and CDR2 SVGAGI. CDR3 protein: CASSYTRGAKGEQFF. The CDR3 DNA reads TGTGCCAGCAGTTACACAAGGGGGGCCAAGGGTGAGCAGTTCTTC.

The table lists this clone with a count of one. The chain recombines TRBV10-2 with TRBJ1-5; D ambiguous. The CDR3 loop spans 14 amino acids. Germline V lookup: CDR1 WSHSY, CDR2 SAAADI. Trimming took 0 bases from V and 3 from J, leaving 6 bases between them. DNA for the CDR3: TGCGCCAGCAGTGAGTCGGGTCTCAATCAGCCCCAGCATTTT. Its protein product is CASSESGLNQPQHF.

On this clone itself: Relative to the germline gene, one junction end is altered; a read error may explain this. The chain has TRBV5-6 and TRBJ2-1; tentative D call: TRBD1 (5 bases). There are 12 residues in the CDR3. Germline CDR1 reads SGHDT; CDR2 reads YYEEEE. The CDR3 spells CASSLGSTNRIF. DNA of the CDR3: TGTGCCAGCAGCTTAGGTAGCACGAACAGGATCTTC.

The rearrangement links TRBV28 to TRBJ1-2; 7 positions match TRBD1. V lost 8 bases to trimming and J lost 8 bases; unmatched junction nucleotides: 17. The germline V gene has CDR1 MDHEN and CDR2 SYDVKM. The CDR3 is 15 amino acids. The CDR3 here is CASVLQGTKPGGYTF. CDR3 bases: TGTGCCAGCGTTTTACAGGGGACAAAACCGGGGGGCTACACCTTC.

The CDR3 spells CASSEQVNEQFF. The CDR3 coding sequence is TGTGCCAGTAGCGAACAGGTAAATGAGCAGTTCTTC. The rearrangement uses TRBV19 and TRBJ2-1; a weak D match, TRBD1 (5 bases). Per the germline V gene, CDR1 is LNHDA and CDR2 is SQIVND (reference sequence). V lost 6 bases and J 7 bases, leaving 10 bases between the germline ends. This CDR3 region has 12 residues.

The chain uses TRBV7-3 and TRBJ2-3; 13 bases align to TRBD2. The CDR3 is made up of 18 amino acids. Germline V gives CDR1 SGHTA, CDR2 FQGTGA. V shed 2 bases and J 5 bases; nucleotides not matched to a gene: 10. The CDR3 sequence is CASSLSPGLAGAGDTQYF. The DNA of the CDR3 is TGTGCCAGCAGCTTATCCCCCGGACTAGCGGGAGCGGGAGATACGCAGTATTTT.

CDR3 sequence reads: CASSAGQTPYEQYF. The CDR3 DNA reads TGTGCCAGCAGCGCCGGACAGACACCCTACGAGCAGTACTTC. The rearrangement links TRBV7-2 to TRBJ2-7; possibly TRBD1 for D (6 bases). The CDR3 sequence is 14 residues long. Between the trimmed V and J ends, which lost 5 bases and 2 bases, there was a span of 13 bases. Per the germline V gene, CDR1 is SGHTA and CDR2 is FQGNSA.

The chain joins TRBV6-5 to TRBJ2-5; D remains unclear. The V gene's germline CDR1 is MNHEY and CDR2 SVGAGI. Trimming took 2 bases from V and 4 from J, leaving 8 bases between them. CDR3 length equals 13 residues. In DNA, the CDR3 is TGTGCCAGCAGTTACGAGGCCGTAGAGACCCAGTACTTC. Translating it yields CASSYEAVETQYF.